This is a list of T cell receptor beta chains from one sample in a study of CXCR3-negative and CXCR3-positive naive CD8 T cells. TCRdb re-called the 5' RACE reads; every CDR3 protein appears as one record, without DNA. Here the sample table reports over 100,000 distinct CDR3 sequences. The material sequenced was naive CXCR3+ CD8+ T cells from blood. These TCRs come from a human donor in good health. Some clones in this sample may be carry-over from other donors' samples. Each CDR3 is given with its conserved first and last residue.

cdr3_aa: CASSSSDRGSTEAFF
v_call: TRBV12-3/TRBV12-4
cdr3_length: 15
j_call: TRBJ1-1

cdr3_aa: CASSLGRRLFNEQFF
v_call: TRBV11-2
cdr3_length: 15
j_call: TRBJ2-1

cdr3_aa: CASSEASVFSYNEQFF
v_call: TRBV10-1
cdr3_length: 16
j_call: TRBJ2-1

cdr3_aa: CASSEAKYRDKPSYEQYF
v_call: TRBV6-1
cdr3_length: 18
j_call: TRBJ2-7

cdr3_aa: CSAEGGAYNEQFF
v_call: TRBV20-1
cdr3_length: 13
j_call: TRBJ2-1

cdr3_aa: CASSLDGSSYNEQFF
v_call: TRBV7-6
cdr3_length: 15
j_call: TRBJ2-1

cdr3_aa: CASSPDPREGIYGYTF
v_call: TRBV6-6
cdr3_length: 16
j_call: TRBJ1-2

cdr3_aa: CATSTGQGNNEQYF
v_call: TRBV15
cdr3_length: 14
j_call: TRBJ2-7

cdr3_aa: CASSSIGGTVLQETQYF
v_call: TRBV28
cdr3_length: 17
j_call: TRBJ2-5

cdr3_aa: CSVESASGFYEQYF
v_call: TRBV29-1
cdr3_length: 14
j_call: TRBJ2-7

cdr3_aa: CASSQDLAGGGQPQHF
v_call: TRBV4-1
cdr3_length: 16
j_call: TRBJ1-5

cdr3_aa: CAISESRTSLEQYF
v_call: TRBV10-3
cdr3_length: 14
j_call: TRBJ2-7

cdr3_aa: CASSEALTAEAFF
v_call: TRBV11-3
cdr3_length: 13
j_call: TRBJ1-1

cdr3_aa: CASSLDRAGTGVYEQYF
v_call: TRBV11-2
cdr3_length: 17
j_call: TRBJ2-7

cdr3_aa: CASSSGRLTDTQYF
v_call: TRBV7-9
cdr3_length: 14
j_call: TRBJ2-3

cdr3_aa: CSVEGATGTEAFF
v_call: TRBV29-1
cdr3_length: 13
j_call: TRBJ1-1

cdr3_aa: CSVEDFGGGAMGQFF
v_call: TRBV29-1
cdr3_length: 15
j_call: TRBJ2-1

cdr3_aa: CSVEVTGSFYEQYF
v_call: TRBV29-1
cdr3_length: 14
j_call: TRBJ2-7

cdr3_aa: CASSLGTGWYEQYF
v_call: TRBV27
cdr3_length: 14
j_call: TRBJ2-7